The 7 T cell receptor beta chains reported below all come from one sample, sequenced in a study of blood T cell repertoires in COVID-19. Produced via immunoSEQ multiplex PCR; TCRdb's table is partial and in-frame only. The sample carries a few hundred thousand clones, 80% to 90% recorded once. The sample taken for sequencing was PBMCs or T cells enriched from blood (not recorded which). The source is a woman aged 45-60 years who had recovered from COVID-19.

The V gene is TRBV7-9, the J gene TRBJ2-1; TRBD2 agrees at 8 bases. The CDR3 loop spans 16 amino acids. V shed 1 base, J shed 6 bases, and the junction held 8 bases outside the gene matches. Germline assignment: CDR1 SEHNR and CDR2 FQNEAQ (reference sequence). The CDR3 nucleotides read TGTGCCAGCAGCTTAGGTGGTAGCGGGACCCGCAATGAGCAGTTCTTC. The encoded protein is CASSLGGSGTRNEQFF.

The V and J genes are TRBV30 and TRBJ1-6, with D possibly TRBD1 on 5 matching bases. The CDR3 totals 15 residues. Trimming took off 0 bases at V and 7 bases at J, with 13 bases between the two ends. Germline CDR1 reads GTSNPN; CDR2 reads SVGIG (reference sequence). The CDR3 here is CAWSVLRGGNSPLHF. CDR3 sequence (DNA): TGTGCCTGGAGTGTGTTGAGGGGAGGGAATTCACCCCTCCACTTT.

The rearrangement uses TRBV6-5 and TRBJ2-7, with no clear D. The germline V gene encodes CDR1 MNHEY and CDR2 SVGAGI. Trimming cost V 3 bases and J 2 bases, with 14 bases left between them. This CDR3 region has 15 residues. CDR3 coding DNA: TGTGCCAGCAGTTATACATCACAGTCCGCCTACGAGCAGTACTTC. As protein: CASSYTSQSAYEQYF.

This chain uses TRBV29-1 with TRBJ1-2, with 11 bases identical to TRBD1. Trimming cost V 5 bases and J 2 bases; bases outside gene matches: 10. CDR3 size: 16 residues. CDR1 is SQVTM and CDR2 is ANQGSEA in the germline V gene. CDR3 in DNA: TGCAGCGTTATTTGGACAGGGGGCGGAGGGAACTATGGCTACACCTTC. Translated, it gives CSVIWTGGGGNYGYTF.

This clone was found once. The chain couples TRBV6-1 to TRBJ2-1; 8 nucleotides line up with TRBD1. This CDR3 comprises 15 residues. V lost 0 bases and J lost 4; bases outside the gene matches: 2. CDR1 and CDR2 (germline): MNHNS, SASEGT. The CDR3: CASSEAWTGYNEQFF. Written as DNA, the CDR3 is TGTGCCAGCAGTGAAGCGTGGACAGGGTACAATGAGCAGTTCTTC.

As for this clone: Other DNA sequences in the sample encode the same CDR3. V usage is TRBV27 and J usage is TRBJ1-5; no clear D. The CDR3 loop spans 12 amino acids. V was cut by 3 bases and J by 4 bases, with 4 bases left in between. Germline V gene data show CDR1 as MNHEY and CDR2 as SMNVEV (reference sequence). The DNA for the CDR3 is TGTGCCAGCAGTTTTCAGAATCAGCCCCAGCATTTT. It is translated as CASSFQNQPQHF.

This chain links TRBV11-3 with TRBJ2-1; 8 bases fit TRBD2. Trimming cost V 0 bases and J 8 bases; bases outside gene matches: 6. Germline lookup yields CDR1 SGHNT and CDR2 YENEEA. The CDR3 is made up of 15 amino acids. CDR3 sequence: CASSLEPGGPYEQFF. In nucleotides, the CDR3 is TGTGCCAGCAGCTTAGAGCCGGGAGGGCCTTATGAGCAGTTCTTC.